This T cell receptor beta chain was retrieved from a study of naive and memory T cell subsets. This clonotype was detected only a few times. Its specificity is unknown. There are 16 residues in the CDR3. Germline assignment: CDR1 MDHEN and CDR2 SYDVKM. The germline V and J ends were trimmed by 5 bases and 6 bases, with 21 bases remaining between them. Whole-study results and caveats: From naive to CM, EM and EMRA, diversity decreased and Gini increased. A few larger clonotypes appeared in naive repertoires, especially CD8, possibly memory cells re-expressing CD45RA.

CD4+ T cell IFNgamma after overnight CMV lysate exposure gave donor CMV status. An equimolar mix of two oligonucleotides served as the beta constant-region primer for TRBC1 and TRBC2. Ligated cDNA was amplified by four rounds of PCR with nested alpha and beta constant-region primers and SP2. TCRdb ran MiXCR on the UMI-ligation and nested PCR reads and lists one entry per CDR3 protein. The data show approximately 140,000 distinct CDR3 sequences, over 20% seen once. The sequencing sample was made of naive CD4+ T cells from blood. The source of this sequence is a human donor in good health. The chain joins TRBV28 to TRBJ2-3; a weak D match, TRBD2 (6 bases). CDR3 in DNA: TGTGCCAGCAGTCCCCTGGGGGGACGCCGGGGGGATACGCAGTATTTT. Translated, it gives CASSPLGGRRGDTQYF.